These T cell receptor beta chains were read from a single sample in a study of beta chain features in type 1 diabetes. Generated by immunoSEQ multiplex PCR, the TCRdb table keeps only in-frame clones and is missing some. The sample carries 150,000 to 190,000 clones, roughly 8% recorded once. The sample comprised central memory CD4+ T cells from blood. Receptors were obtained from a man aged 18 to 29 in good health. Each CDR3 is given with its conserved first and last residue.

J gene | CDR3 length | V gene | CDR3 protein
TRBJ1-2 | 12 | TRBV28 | CASSLQEYGYTF
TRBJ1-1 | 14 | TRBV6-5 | CASSPRTGNTEAFF
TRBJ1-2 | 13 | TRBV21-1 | CASSKGDREGYTF
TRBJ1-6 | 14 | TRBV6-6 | CASSYSTGNSPLHF
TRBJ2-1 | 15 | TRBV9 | CASSDRTSVANEQFF
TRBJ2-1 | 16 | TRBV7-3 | CASSLRGGSSYNEQFF
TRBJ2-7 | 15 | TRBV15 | CATSREQHTPYEQYF
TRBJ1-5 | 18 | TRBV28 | CASPATENTWTVNQPQHF
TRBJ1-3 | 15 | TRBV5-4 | CASSSGLISGNTIYF
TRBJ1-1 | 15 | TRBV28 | CASSAFTGGLTEAFF
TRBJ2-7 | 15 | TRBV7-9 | CASSTITGKMDEQYF